These 11 T cell receptor beta chains were sequenced from one sample in a study of post-analysis software for immune sequencing data. Whole-study results and caveats: Relative to controls, patients had 4 or 5 TRBV segments at higher frequency, with TRBV5-6, TRBV5-1 and TRBV20-1 among these.

No cognate antigen is known for these TCRs. Unique molecular identifiers were carried by the TCR beta cDNA libraries. TCRdb processed the PCR reads anew with MiXCR; each CDR3 protein has one entry. The sample has 450,000 to 700,000 distinct CDR3 sequences; roughly 40% are singletons. The sample consisted of blood. The receptor source for this set is a girl aged 10 to 17 with multiple sclerosis.

CDR3 amino acids: CATGSGRGNYGYTF. The CDR3 bases are TGTGCCACCGGCTCTGGCAGGGGGAACTATGGCTACACCTTC. The rearrangement links TRBV10-3 to TRBJ1-2; 7 nucleotides align to TRBD1. V was pared by 10 bases and J by 2 bases, with 10 bases of the junction left unmatched. The CDR3 is made up of 14 amino acids. Germline CDR1 and CDR2: ENHRY and SYGVKD.

This clonotype was counted ten times or more. CDR3 nucleotide sequence: TGCGCCAGCAGCCAAGGTTTAGGGCAGTATGGCTACACCTTC. It encodes CASSQGLGQYGYTF. V usage is TRBV4-1 and J usage is TRBJ1-2; D gene ambiguous. V lost 1 base to trimming and J lost 5 bases, with 11 bases between them. Per the germline V gene, CDR1 is MGHRA and CDR2 is YSYEKL. The CDR3 covers 14 residues.

This sequence joins TRBV5-6 and TRBJ2-5; 7 bases line up with TRBD1. The end of the DNA is better explained by TRBJ2-7, so the J call may be wrong. The CDR3 runs 15 residues. The germline V gene has CDR1 SGHDT and CDR2 YYEEEE. CDR3: CASSYGTAVGYEQYF. In DNA form, the CDR3 reads TGTGCCAGCAGCTACGGGACAGCGGTGGGCTACGAGCAGTACTTC.

The DNA of the CDR3 is TGTGCCAGCAGTTTAGTGGGGGGCGGCTACACCTTC. Translation: CASSLVGGGYTF. The gene calls are TRBV12-3 or TRBV12-4 and TRBJ1-2; maybe TRBD1 (6 bases). With 1 base removed from V and 8 bases from J, the gap between germline ends came to 8 bases. This CDR3 is 12 amino acids long.

V usage is TRBV7-2 and J usage is TRBJ2-1; perhaps TRBD2 as D (6 bases). The CDR3 extends over 15 amino acids. CDR1 and CDR2 from the germline V gene are SGHTA and FQGNSA. V dropped 7 bases and J dropped 1 base, with 14 bases sitting between them. The CDR3 DNA reads TGTGCCAGCAATATCCTTGGGACTTCCTACAATGAGCAGTTCTTC. Its translation is CASNILGTSYNEQFF.

V and J are TRBV12-3 or TRBV12-4 and TRBJ2-1; TRBD2 agrees at 12 bases. J was trimmed by 5 bases and V by 6 bases; bases with no gene match: 2. This CDR3 is built from 14 residues. CDR3 residues: CASSRLAGDNEQFF. CDR3 bases: TGTGCCAGCAGCCGACTAGCGGGAGACAATGAGCAGTTCTTC.

In the case of this clonotype: Given a much more abundant clone one base away, this may be a read error. This chain joins TRBV7-8 and TRBJ2-7, with 11 bases identical to TRBD1. In germline, CDR1 is SGHVS, CDR2 FQNEAQ. This CDR3 has 17 amino acids. The V segment lost 1 base and the J segment 3 bases; nucleotides outside the gene matches: 8. DNA for the CDR3: TGTGCCAGCAGCTTAGGGTCCGGACAGGGGGCATGCTACGAGCAGTACTTC. Translating it yields CASSLGSGQGACYEQYF.

The genes are TRBV27 and TRBJ2-7; D is perhaps TRBD2 (6 bases). The CDR3 is 13 amino acids. Per the germline V gene, CDR1 is MNHEY and CDR2 is SMNVEV (reference sequence). V was cut by 6 bases and J by 1 base, with 10 bases left in between. The CDR3 DNA reads as TGTGCCAGCAGGTGGCGGGGATCCTACGAGCAGTACTTC. Its translation: CASRWRGSYEQYF.

This clonotype turned up a few times. The CDR3 is CSALSRGGYTDTQYF. The CDR3 DNA is TGCAGTGCTCTCTCGCGGGGGGGCTACACAGATACGCAGTATTTT. The genes are TRBV20-1 and TRBJ2-3; 9 positions match TRBD2. The V and J ends lost 5 bases and 2 bases, in that order; junction bases with no gene match: 8. Germline assignment: CDR1 DFQATT and CDR2 SNEGSKA (reference sequence). This CDR3 spans 15 amino acids.

This clonotype was detected only a few times. This chain joins TRBV12-3 or TRBV12-4 and TRBJ2-5, with 7 bases fitting TRBD1. After removal of 7 bases from V and 2 bases from J, the junction contained 7 bases not matched to a gene. The CDR3 consists of 14 residues. The CDR3 loop is CASTRTGYQETQYF. Written as DNA, the CDR3 is TGTGCCAGCACTAGGACAGGTTATCAAGAGACCCAGTACTTC.

The chain couples TRBV5-5 to TRBJ2-3; 10 nucleotides agree with TRBD2. Germline-derived CDR1 and CDR2 are SGHKS and YYEKEE (reference sequence). CDR3 length equals 17 residues. The ends lost 1 base at V and 3 bases at J; junction bases unmatched: 8. The CDR3 coding sequence is TGTGCCAGCAGCTTGAGCGGGAGGGCCTTTTTGACAGATACGCAGTATTTT. Translated, it gives CASSLSGRAFLTDTQYF.